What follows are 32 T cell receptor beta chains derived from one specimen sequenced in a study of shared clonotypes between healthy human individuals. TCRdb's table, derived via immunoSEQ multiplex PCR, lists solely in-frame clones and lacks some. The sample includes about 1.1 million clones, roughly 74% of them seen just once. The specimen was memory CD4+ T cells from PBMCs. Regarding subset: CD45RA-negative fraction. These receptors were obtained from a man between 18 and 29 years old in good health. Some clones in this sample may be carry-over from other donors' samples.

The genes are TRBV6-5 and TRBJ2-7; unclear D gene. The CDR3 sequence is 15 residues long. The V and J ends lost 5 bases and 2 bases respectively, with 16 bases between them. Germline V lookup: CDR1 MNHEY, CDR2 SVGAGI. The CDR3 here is CASSVMRTTTYEQYF. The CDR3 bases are TGTGCCAGCAGTGTGATGAGGACCACCACCTACGAGCAGTACTTC.

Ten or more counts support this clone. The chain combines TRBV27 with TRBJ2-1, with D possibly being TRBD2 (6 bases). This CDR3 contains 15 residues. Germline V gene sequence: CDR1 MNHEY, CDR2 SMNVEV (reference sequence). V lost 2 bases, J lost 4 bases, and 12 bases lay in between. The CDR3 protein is CASSLLGLNYNEQFF. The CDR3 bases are TGTGCCAGCAGTTTACTAGGACTAAATTACAATGAGCAGTTCTTC.

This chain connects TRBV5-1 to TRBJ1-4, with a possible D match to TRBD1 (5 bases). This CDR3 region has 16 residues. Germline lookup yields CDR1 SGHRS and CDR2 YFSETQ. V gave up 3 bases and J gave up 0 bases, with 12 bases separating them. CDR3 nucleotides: TGCGCCAGCAGCTGGACCACAGGCGCAACTAATGAAAAACTGTTTTTT. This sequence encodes CASSWTTGATNEKLFF.

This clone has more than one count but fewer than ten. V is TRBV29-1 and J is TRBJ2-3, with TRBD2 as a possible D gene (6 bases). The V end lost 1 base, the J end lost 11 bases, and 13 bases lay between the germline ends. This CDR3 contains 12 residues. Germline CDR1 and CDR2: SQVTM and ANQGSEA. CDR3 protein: CSVEATRDLQYF. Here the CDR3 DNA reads TGCAGCGTTGAAGCTACCCGGGACTTGCAGTATTTT.

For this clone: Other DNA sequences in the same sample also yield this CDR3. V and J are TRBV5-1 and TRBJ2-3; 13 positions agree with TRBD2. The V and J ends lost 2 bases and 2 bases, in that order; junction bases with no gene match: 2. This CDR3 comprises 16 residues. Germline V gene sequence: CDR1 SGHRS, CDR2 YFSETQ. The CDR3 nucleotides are TGCGCCAGCAGCTTAGGGACTAGCGGGAACACAGATACGCAGTATTTT. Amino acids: CASSLGTSGNTDTQYF.

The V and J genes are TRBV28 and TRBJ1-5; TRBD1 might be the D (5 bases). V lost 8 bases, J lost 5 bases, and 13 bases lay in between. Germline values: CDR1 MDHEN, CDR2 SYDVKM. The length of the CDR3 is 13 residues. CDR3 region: CASLGGWDQPQHF. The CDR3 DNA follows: TGTGCCAGCCTGGGGGGGTGGGATCAGCCCCAGCATTTT.

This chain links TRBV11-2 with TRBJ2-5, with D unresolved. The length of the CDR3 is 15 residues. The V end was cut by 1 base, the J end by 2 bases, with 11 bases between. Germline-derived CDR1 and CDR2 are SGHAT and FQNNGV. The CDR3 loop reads CASSLVNLGQETQYF. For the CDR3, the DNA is TGTGCCAGCAGCTTAGTAAATTTGGGTCAAGAGACCCAGTACTTC.

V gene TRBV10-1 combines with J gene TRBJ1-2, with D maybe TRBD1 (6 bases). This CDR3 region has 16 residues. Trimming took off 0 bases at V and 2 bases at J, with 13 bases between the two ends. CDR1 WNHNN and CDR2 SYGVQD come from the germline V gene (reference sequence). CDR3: CASSESRDNENYGYTF. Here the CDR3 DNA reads TGCGCCAGCAGTGAGTCGAGGGACAATGAAAACTATGGCTACACCTTC.

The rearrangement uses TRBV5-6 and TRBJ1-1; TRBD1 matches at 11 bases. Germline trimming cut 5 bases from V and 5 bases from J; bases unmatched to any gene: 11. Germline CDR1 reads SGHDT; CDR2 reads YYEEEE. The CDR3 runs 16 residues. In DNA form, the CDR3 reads TGTGCCAGCAGGGCGGACAGGGGGCACTACGGGACTGAAGCTTTCTTT. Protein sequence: CASRADRGHYGTEAFF.

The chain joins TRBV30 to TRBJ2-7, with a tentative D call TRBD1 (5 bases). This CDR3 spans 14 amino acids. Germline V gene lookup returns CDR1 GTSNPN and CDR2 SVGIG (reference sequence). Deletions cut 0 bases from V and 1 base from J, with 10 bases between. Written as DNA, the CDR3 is TGTGCCTGGAGTGTACTCAGGGAATCCTACGAGCAGTACTTC. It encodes CAWSVLRESYEQYF.

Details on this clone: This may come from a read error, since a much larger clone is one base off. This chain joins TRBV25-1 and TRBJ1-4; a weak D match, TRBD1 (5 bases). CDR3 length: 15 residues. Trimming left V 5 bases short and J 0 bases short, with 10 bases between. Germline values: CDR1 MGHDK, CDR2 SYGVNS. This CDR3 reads CASSLGGATNEKLFF. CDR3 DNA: TGTGCCAGCAGTTTGGGGGGGGCAACTAATGAAAAACTGTTTTTT.

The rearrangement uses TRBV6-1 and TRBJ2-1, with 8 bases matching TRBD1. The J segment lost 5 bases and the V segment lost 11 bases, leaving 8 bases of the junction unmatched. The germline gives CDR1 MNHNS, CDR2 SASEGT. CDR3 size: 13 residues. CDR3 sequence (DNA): TGTGCCGGCCGACAGGGGTGGGACAATGAGCAGTTCTTC. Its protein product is CAGRQGWDNEQFF.

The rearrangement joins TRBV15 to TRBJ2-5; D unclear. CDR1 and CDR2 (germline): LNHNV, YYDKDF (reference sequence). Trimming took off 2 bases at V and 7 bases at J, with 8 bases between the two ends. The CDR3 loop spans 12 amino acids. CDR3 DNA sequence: TGTGCCACCAGCAGACGCCAGGTGACCCAGTACTTC. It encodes CATSRRQVTQYF.

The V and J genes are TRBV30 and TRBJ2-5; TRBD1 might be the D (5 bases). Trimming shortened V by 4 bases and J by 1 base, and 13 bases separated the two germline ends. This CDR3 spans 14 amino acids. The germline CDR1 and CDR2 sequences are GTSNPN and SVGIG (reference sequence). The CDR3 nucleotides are TGTGCCTGGAAAAGGGGTCGGGTCCAAGAGACCCAGTACTTC. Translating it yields CAWKRGRVQETQYF.

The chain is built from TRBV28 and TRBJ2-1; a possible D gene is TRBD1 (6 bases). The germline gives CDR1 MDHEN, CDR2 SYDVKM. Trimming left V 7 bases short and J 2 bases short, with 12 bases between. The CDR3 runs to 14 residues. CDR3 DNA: TGTGCCAGCATGAGGGGGACCACCTACAATGAGCAGTTCTTC. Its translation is CASMRGTTYNEQFF.

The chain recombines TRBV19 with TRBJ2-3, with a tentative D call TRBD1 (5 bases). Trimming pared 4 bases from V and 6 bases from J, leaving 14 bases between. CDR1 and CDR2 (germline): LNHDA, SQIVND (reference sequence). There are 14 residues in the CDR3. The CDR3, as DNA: TGTGCCAGTAGTACAGGGCTAAGTGTGGATACGCAGTATTTT. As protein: CASSTGLSVDTQYF.

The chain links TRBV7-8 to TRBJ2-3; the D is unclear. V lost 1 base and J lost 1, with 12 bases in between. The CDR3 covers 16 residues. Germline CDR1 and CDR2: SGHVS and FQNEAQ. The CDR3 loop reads CASSLGFSRGTDTQYF. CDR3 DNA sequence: TGTGCCAGCAGCTTAGGGTTCTCCAGAGGCACAGATACGCAGTATTTT.

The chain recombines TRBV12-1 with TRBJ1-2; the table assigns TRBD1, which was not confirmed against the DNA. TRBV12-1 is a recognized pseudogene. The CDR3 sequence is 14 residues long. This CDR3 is CASSYHRGQHGYTF. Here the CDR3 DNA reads TGTGCCAGCAGCTATCACAGGGGGCAGCATGGCTACACCTTC.

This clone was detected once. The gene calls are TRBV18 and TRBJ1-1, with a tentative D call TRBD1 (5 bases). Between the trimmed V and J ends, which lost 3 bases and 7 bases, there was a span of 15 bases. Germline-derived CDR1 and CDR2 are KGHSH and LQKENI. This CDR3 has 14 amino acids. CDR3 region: CASSPPSGGNEAFF. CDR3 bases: TGTGCCAGCTCACCCCCATCCGGGGGAAATGAAGCTTTCTTT.

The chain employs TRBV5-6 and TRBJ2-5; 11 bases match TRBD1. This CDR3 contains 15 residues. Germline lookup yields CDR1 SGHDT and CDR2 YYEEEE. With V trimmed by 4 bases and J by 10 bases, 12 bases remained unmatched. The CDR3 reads CASSPGTGGGWDQYF. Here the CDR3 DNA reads TGTGCCAGCAGCCCAGGGACAGGGGGTGGATGGGACCAGTACTTC.

CDR3 nucleotides: TGTGCCAGCAGCTTCTCTTTGGGGTTTGGAGGTGGAAACACCATATATTTT. Protein sequence: CASSFSLGFGGGNTIYF. The gene calls are TRBV5-4 and TRBJ1-3; D is uncertain. V lost 2 bases to trimming and J lost 3 bases, with 18 bases between them. CDR3 length: 17 amino acids. Germline CDR1 reads SGHNT; CDR2 reads YYREEE (reference sequence).

The CDR3: CASRGQGYTEAFF. The CDR3 DNA sequence: TGTGCCAGCAGGGGACAGGGCTACACTGAAGCTTTCTTT. This chain connects TRBV6-1 to TRBJ1-1, with 9 bases aligning to TRBD1. Per germline, CDR1 MNHNS and CDR2 SASEGT. The CDR3 covers 13 residues. The J segment lost 3 bases and the V segment lost 6 bases, leaving 2 bases of the junction unmatched.

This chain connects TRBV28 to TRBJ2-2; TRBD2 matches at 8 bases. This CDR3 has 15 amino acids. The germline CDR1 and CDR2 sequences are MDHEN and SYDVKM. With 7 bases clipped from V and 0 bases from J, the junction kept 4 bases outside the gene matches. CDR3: CASKRGGANTGELFF. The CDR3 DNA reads TGTGCCAGCAAACGGGGGGGTGCGAACACCGGGGAGCTGTTTTTT.

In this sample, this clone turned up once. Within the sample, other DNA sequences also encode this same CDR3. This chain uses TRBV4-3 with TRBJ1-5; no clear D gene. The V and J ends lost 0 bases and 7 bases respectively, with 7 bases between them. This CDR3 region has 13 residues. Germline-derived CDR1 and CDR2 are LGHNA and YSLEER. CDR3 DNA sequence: TGCGCCAGCAGCCAAGATTTAGGGCAGCCCCAGCATTTT. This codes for CASSQDLGQPQHF.

The CDR3 region is CASIRTGSYEQYF. The CDR3 region has the DNA TGTGCCAGCATTCGGACAGGCTCCTACGAGCAGTACTTC. The chain links TRBV6-1 to TRBJ2-7; TRBD1 matches at 7 bases. V was clipped by 7 bases and J by 0 bases; unmatched bases: 3. This CDR3 spans 13 amino acids. Germline V gives CDR1 MNHNS, CDR2 SASEGT.

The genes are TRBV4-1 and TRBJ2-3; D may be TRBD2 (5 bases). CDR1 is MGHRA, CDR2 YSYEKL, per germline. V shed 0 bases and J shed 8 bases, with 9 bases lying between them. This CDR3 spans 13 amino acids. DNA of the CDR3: TGCGCCAGCAGCCAAGAGGGGAGAGGTACGCAGTATTTT. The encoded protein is CASSQEGRGTQYF.

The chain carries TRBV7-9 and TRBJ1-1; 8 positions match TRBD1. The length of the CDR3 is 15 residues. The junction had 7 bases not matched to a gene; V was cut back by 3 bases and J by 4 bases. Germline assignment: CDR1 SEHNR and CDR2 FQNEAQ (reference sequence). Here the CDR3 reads CASSFQGAIRTEAFF. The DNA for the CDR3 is TGTGCCAGCAGCTTCCAGGGGGCCATTCGCACTGAAGCTTTCTTT.

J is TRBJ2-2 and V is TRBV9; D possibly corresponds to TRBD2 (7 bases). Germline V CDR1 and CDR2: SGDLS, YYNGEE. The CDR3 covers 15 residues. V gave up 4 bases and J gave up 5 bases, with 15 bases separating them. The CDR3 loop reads CASSPGLGGTGELFF. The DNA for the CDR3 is TGTGCCAGCAGCCCAGGACTAGGGGGTACCGGGGAGCTGTTTTTT.

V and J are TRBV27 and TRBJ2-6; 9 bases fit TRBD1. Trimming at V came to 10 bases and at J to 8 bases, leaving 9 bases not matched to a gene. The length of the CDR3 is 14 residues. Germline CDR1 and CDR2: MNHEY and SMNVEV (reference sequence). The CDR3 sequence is CATSRDRVSNVLTF. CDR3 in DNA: TGTGCCACCTCCCGGGACAGGGTGTCCAACGTCCTGACTTTC.

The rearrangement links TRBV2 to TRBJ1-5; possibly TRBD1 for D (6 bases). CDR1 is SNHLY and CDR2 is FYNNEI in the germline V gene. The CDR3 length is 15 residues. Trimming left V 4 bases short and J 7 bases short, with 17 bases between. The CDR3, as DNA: TGTGCCAGCAGTGTGGCGTCAGGGGTCGGCCAGCCCCAGCATTTT. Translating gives CASSVASGVGQPQHF.

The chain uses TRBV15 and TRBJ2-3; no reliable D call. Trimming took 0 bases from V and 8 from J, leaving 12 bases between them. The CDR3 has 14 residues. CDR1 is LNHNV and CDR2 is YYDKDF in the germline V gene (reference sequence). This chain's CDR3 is CATSRDGPAGTQYF. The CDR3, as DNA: TGTGCCACCAGCAGAGATGGGCCCGCCGGTACGCAGTATTTT. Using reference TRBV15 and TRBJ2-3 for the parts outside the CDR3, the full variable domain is DAMVIQNPRYQVTQFGKPVTLSCSQTLNHNVMYWYQQKSSQAPKLLFHYYDKDFNNEADTPDNFQSRRPNTSFCFLDIRSPGLGDTAMYLCATSRDGPAGTQYFGPGTRLTVL.

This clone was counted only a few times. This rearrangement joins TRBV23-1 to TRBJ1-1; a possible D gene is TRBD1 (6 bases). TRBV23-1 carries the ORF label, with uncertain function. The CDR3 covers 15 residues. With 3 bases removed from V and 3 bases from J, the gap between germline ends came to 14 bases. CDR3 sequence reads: CASSHGGAGDTEAFF. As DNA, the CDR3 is TGCGCCAGCAGTCATGGGGGCGCGGGAGACACTGAAGCTTTCTTT.